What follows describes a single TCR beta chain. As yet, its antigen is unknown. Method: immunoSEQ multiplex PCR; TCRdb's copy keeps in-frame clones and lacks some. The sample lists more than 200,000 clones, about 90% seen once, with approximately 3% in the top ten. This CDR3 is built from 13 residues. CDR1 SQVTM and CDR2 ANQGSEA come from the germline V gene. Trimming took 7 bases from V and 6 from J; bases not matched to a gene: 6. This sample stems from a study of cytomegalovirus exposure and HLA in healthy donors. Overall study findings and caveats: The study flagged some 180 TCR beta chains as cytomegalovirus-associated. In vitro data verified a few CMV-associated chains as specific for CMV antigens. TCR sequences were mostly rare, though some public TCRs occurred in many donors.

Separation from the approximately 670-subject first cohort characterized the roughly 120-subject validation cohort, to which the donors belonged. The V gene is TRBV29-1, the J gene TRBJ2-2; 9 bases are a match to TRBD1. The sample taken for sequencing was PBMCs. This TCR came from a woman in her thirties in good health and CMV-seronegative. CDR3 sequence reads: CSAGTGSSGELFF. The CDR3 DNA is TGCAGCGCAGGGACAGGGTCGTCCGGGGAGCTGTTTTTT.